The rows below give T cell receptor beta chains drawn from one sample of a study of read filtering for tumor transcriptome and immune sequencing. TCRdb independently ran MiXCR on the reads; one entry per CDR3 protein. This sample has 39,000 or so distinct CDR3 sequences, with roughly an eighth found just once. The sequenced sample consisted of a population of CD138-negative cells sorted from bone marrow. These TCRs come from a donor aged 40 or over with multiple myeloma. The CDR3 runs from the conserved cysteine through the conserved F or W. Each record gives: V gene, clone size, D gene, J gene, CDR3 protein, CDR3 DNA. D genes are given only for firm matches. Expanded clones get a size class; other rows say once, few or many, or leave the size out.

V gene: TRBV3-1; clone size: many; D gene: -; J gene: TRBJ2-7; CDR3 protein: CASSLGLHLYEQYF; CDR3 DNA: TGTGCCAGCAGCCTAGGACTTCACCTCTACGAGCAGTACTTC
V gene: TRBV4-1; clone size: few; D gene: TRBD1; J gene: TRBJ2-3; CDR3 protein: CASSQRDRVSTDTQYF; CDR3 DNA: TGCGCCAGCAGCCAAAGGGACAGGGTCAGCACAGATACGCAGTATTTC
V gene: TRBV4-1; clone size: many; D gene: -; J gene: TRBJ2-6; CDR3 protein: CASSQVGSLNVLTF; CDR3 DNA: TGCGCCAGCAGCCAGGTTGGGTCCCTAAATGTCCTGACTTTC
V gene: TRBV24-1; clone size: -; D gene: TRBD2; J gene: TRBJ2-5; CDR3 protein: CATSDLTSGTQETQYF; CDR3 DNA: TGTGCCACCAGTGATTTGACTAGCGGGACCCAAGAGACCCAGTACTTC
V gene: TRBV5-5; clone size: -; D gene: -; J gene: TRBJ1-3; CDR3 protein: CASSLVMDSGNTIYF; CDR3 DNA: TGTGCCAGCAGCTTGGTAATGGACTCCGGAAACACCATATATTTT
V gene: TRBV7-9; clone size: many; D gene: TRBD1; J gene: TRBJ1-5; CDR3 protein: CASSLGTGTGGNQPQHF; CDR3 DNA: TGTGCCAGCAGCTTAGGGACCGGGACAGGGGGCAATCAGCCCCAGCATTTT
V gene: TRBV5-1; clone size: -; D gene: TRBD2; J gene: TRBJ2-1; CDR3 protein: CASSSGLGKYNEQFF; CDR3 DNA: TGCGCCAGCAGCTCAGGACTAGGGAAATACAATGAGCAGTTCTTC
V gene: TRBV5-1; clone size: many; D gene: -; J gene: TRBJ1-1; CDR3 protein: CASRGLISRGTEAFF; CDR3 DNA: TGCGCCAGCAGGGGACTAATTTCCAGGGGCACTGAAGCTTTCTTT
V gene: TRBV12-3/TRBV12-4; clone size: many; D gene: TRBD1; J gene: TRBJ1-1; CDR3 protein: CASRLGQGTEAFF; CDR3 DNA: TGTGCCAGTCGACTGGGACAGGGCACTGAAGCTTTCTTT
V gene: TRBV20-1; clone size: -; D gene: -; J gene: TRBJ2-1; CDR3 protein: CSASVRSRGDEQFF; CDR3 DNA: TGCAGTGCTAGCGTGCGGTCTAGGGGCGATGAGCAGTTCTTC
V gene: TRBV20-1; clone size: medium-sized; D gene: -; J gene: TRBJ1-6; CDR3 protein: CSARPLGGDNSPLHF; CDR3 DNA: TGCAGTGCTAGACCCTTGGGTGGGGATAATTCACCCCTCCACTTT
V gene: TRBV6-1; clone size: many; D gene: -; J gene: TRBJ1-5; CDR3 protein: CASSATAYSNQPQHF; CDR3 DNA: TGTGCCAGCAGTGCAACGGCGTATAGCAATCAGCCCCAGCATTTT
V gene: TRBV10-3; clone size: once; D gene: -; J gene: TRBJ2-1; CDR3 protein: CAVRDIYEQFF; CDR3 DNA: TGTGCCGTCAGGGACATCTACGAGCAGTTCTTC
V gene: TRBV28; clone size: -; D gene: TRBD1; J gene: TRBJ2-5; CDR3 protein: CASRSDFGTGTETQYF; CDR3 DNA: TGTGCCAGCAGGAGCGATTTTGGGACAGGGACGGAGACCCAGTACTTC
V gene: TRBV12-3/TRBV12-4; clone size: many; D gene: -; J gene: TRBJ1-5; CDR3 protein: CASSLRPAAAPGRYSNQPQHF; CDR3 DNA: TGTGCCAGCAGTTTACGACCAGCAGCAGCCCCAGGGAGGTATAGCAATCAGCCCCAGCATTTT
V gene: TRBV7-2; clone size: many; D gene: TRBD1; J gene: TRBJ1-5; CDR3 protein: CASSWGQGGYQPQHF; CDR3 DNA: TGTGCCAGCAGCTGGGGACAGGGGGGCTATCAGCCCCAGCATTTT
V gene: TRBV7-2; clone size: few; D gene: -; J gene: TRBJ2-1; CDR3 protein: CASSLAASPYNEQFF; CDR3 DNA: TGTGCCAGCAGCTTAGCCGCTAGCCCCTACAATGAGCAGTTCTTC
V gene: TRBV15; clone size: -; D gene: -; J gene: TRBJ1-1; CDR3 protein: CATRATVNTEALF; CDR3 DNA: TGTGCCACCAGGGCGACAGTGAACACTGAAGCTCTCTTT